Listed below are T cell receptor beta chains from one sample, sequenced in a study of cytomegalovirus exposure and HLA in healthy donors. Repertoires were generated with immunoSEQ multiplex PCR, while TCRdb's copy carries only in-frame clones and drops some. The sample has 150,000 to 200,000 clones, about 86% seen once; the top ten hold 2.1%. The sample taken for sequencing was PBMCs. These receptors all come from a woman between 18 and 29 years old in good health and CMV-seropositive. CDR3s include the opening cysteine and the closing phenylalanine or tryptophan. Fields, in order: clone size, V gene, D gene, J gene, CDR3 DNA, CDR3 protein. A D gene is named only where the DNA matches it firmly. Rows may omit the clone size; those that give it use once, few, many or a size class.

>few|TRBV19|TRBD1|TRBJ1-1
TGTGCCAGTAGGCCGGGACAGTTGTCGAACACTGAAGCTTTCTTT
CASRPGQLSNTEAFF
>.|TRBV13|TRBD2|TRBJ2-3
TGTGCCAGCAGCGCGCGTAGCGGGGGGGGGACAGATACGCAGTATTTT
CASSARSGGGTDTQYF
>.|TRBV11-1|.|TRBJ1-5
TGTGCCAGCAGCTTCCTTACGGGGAGGCGGGATCAGCCCCAGCATTTT
CASSFLTGRRDQPQHF
>.|TRBV7-3|TRBD2|TRBJ2-5
TGTGCCAGCAGCTTATGGACTAGCGTAACAGAGACCCAGTACTTC
CASSLWTSVTETQYF
>.|TRBV11-3|.|TRBJ2-5
TGTGCCAGCAGCCTACCCACAGGGTTTCAGACCCAGTACTTC
CASSLPTGFQTQYF
>.|TRBV5-6|TRBD1|TRBJ1-2
TGTGCCAGCAGCGGGACAGGCAACTATGGCTACACCTTC
CASSGTGNYGYTF
>.|TRBV9|TRBD1|TRBJ2-2
TGTGCCAGCAGCGTACGGACAGGGACGAACACCGGGGAGCTGTTTTTT
CASSVRTGTNTGELFF
>.|TRBV29-1|.|TRBJ1-1
TGCAGCGTTCGCACGGACATGAACACTGAAGCTTTCTTT
CSVRTDMNTEAFF
>.|TRBV7-2|.|TRBJ1-3
TGTGCCAGCAGCCCTCCCCCAGAAGGAAACACCATATATTTT
CASSPPPEGNTIYF
>.|TRBV6-6|TRBD1|TRBJ1-2
TGTGCCAGCAGGACAGGGGGCCAAGCTAACTATGGCTACACCTTC
CASRTGGQANYGYTF
>.|TRBV21-1|.|TRBJ2-1
TGTGCCAGCAGCAAAGTTGGAGTAAGGGGGATATACAATGAGCAGTTCTTC
CASSKVGVRGIYNEQFF
>.|TRBV2|.|TRBJ2-3
TGTGCCAGCAGTGAACCCCAGTACACAGATACGCAGTATTTT
CASSEPQYTDTQYF
>.|TRBV6-5|.|TRBJ2-2
TGTGCCAGCAGTTACACATTGACTTACTCCGGGGAGCTGTTTTTT
CASSYTLTYSGELFF
>.|TRBV5-6|.|TRBJ2-3
TGTGCCAGCAGCCTTAACACAGATACGCAGTATTTT
CASSLNTDTQYF
>.|TRBV6-5|.|TRBJ2-5
TGTGCCAGCAGCAGAAAAGAGACCCAGTACTTC
CASSRKETQYF
>.|TRBV7-2|.|TRBJ1-2
TGTGCCAGCAGCATAGACAGGTTCTATGGCTACACCTTC
CASSIDRFYGYTF
>few|TRBV19|TRBD2|TRBJ2-1
TGTGCCAGTAGTATTCGACTAGCGGGGGGGGTCTCCTACAATGAGCAGTTCTTC
CASSIRLAGGVSYNEQFF
>.|TRBV29-1|TRBD2|TRBJ2-3
TGCAGCGTAGGAGCGGGGGTTTCAGATACGCAGTATTTT
CSVGAGVSDTQYF
>.|TRBV4-1|.|TRBJ2-1
TGCGCCAGCAGCCAAGAGTGGGCAGGGGTCGTGAGTGAGCAGTTCTTC
CASSQEWAGVVSEQFF
>.|TRBV19|.|TRBJ1-3
TGTGCCAGTAGTTTGATCGGGCGGGGTTCTGGAAACACCATATATTTT
CASSLIGRGSGNTIYF
>.|TRBV6-5|TRBD2|TRBJ2-1
TGTGCCAGCAGTCGGGGGGGGCAAAACAATGAGCAGTTCTTC
CASSRGGQNNEQFF
>.|TRBV5-1|TRBD1|TRBJ2-3
TGCGCCAGCAACAGACAGGGGCCGGGCACAGATACGCAGTATTTT
CASNRQGPGTDTQYF
>.|TRBV27|TRBD1|TRBJ2-5
TGTGCCAGCAGTCCTGGACAGGGGGTTCGAGAGACCCAGTACTTC
CASSPGQGVRETQYF
>.|TRBV5-6|.|TRBJ2-3
TGTGCCAGCTTTGGCAAAATTACAGATACGCAGTATTTT
CASFGKITDTQYF
>once|TRBV4-2|TRBD2|TRBJ2-1
TGTGCCAGCAGCGAGGAAACTAGCGGGGGATACAATGAGCAGTTCTTC
CASSEETSGGYNEQFF
>.|TRBV9|.|TRBJ2-1
TGTGCCAGCAGCGTTTCGGCGGGGAAATACAATGAGCAGTTCTTC
CASSVSAGKYNEQFF
>.|TRBV6-4|TRBD2|TRBJ2-1
TGTGCCAGCAGTGAAGGTAGCGGGGAGGGCAATGAGCAGTTCTTC
CASSEGSGEGNEQFF
>.|TRBV6-5|.|TRBJ1-1
TGTGCCAGCAGTCGAAACCGAGGCACTGAAGCTTTCTTT
CASSRNRGTEAFF
>.|TRBV6-4|TRBD2|TRBJ2-2
TGTGCCAGCAGTGAGCTAGCGGGTGACACCGGGGAGCTGTTTTTT
CASSELAGDTGELFF
>.|TRBV2|.|TRBJ2-2
TGTGCCAGCAGTACGATCAGGAACACCGGGGAGCTGTTTTTT
CASSTIRNTGELFF
>.|TRBV7-2|TRBD2|TRBJ2-3
TGTGCCAGCAGCTTTTCTGGCGGGGGGGCGTCGGATACGCAGTATTTT
CASSFSGGGASDTQYF
>once|TRBV5-1|TRBD1|TRBJ2-1
TGCGCCAGCAGCTTAGACGGCGGGACAGGCTCCTACAATGAGCAGTTCTTC
CASSLDGGTGSYNEQFF
>.|TRBV7-9|TRBD1|TRBJ2-1
TGTGCCAGCAGCCAGGGGGACAGGCTCTACAATGAGCAGTTCTTC
CASSQGDRLYNEQFF
>.|TRBV5-6|TRBD2|TRBJ2-5
TGTGCCAGCACTCGCGGGGGTTACGAGGAGACCCAGTACTTC
CASTRGGYEETQYF
>.|TRBV28|TRBD1|TRBJ1-5
TGTGCCAGCAGTACCCCCCCGCAGGGGGCGTTCTATTCGAATCAGCCCCAGCATTTT
CASSTPPQGAFYSNQPQHF
>.|TRBV7-9|.|TRBJ1-1
TGTGCCAGCAGCTTAGGCGGAACCTCGAACACTGAAGCTTTCTTT
CASSLGGTSNTEAFF
>.|TRBV27|TRBD1|TRBJ2-1
TGTGCCAGCAGTTTAGGACAGGGGACCTACAATGAGCAGTTCTTC
CASSLGQGTYNEQFF
>.|TRBV6-1|.|TRBJ2-2
TGTGCCAGCAGTGCCCAGCGCCAGGAGCTGTTTTTT
CASSAQRQELFF
>.|TRBV19|.|TRBJ2-2
TGTGCCAGTAGCGGCACCGGGGAGCTGTTTTTT
CASSGTGELFF
>.|TRBV6-4|.|TRBJ1-6
TGTGCCAGCAGTGAGGAGATCAATTCACCCCTCCACTTT
CASSEEINSPLHF
>.|TRBV7-9|.|TRBJ1-4
TGTGCCAGCAGCTTGGGGCAGGGGATTGAAAAACTGTTTTTT
CASSLGQGIEKLFF
>.|TRBV7-3|.|TRBJ2-1
TGTGCCAGCAGCTCCCGAAGCGGGGAGCAGTTCTTC
CASSSRSGEQFF
>.|TRBV20-1|.|TRBJ1-2
TGCAGTGCTAGGGGGCAACGAGGCTACACCTTC
CSARGQRGYTF
>.|TRBV10-2|TRBD1|TRBJ1-2
TGCGCCAGCAGTGAGACCGGACAGGGTCACTATGGCTACACCTTC
CASSETGQGHYGYTF
>.|TRBV7-3|.|TRBJ2-3
TGTGCCAGCAGCTTAAGCAGGGACACAGATACGCAGTATTTT
CASSLSRDTDTQYF
>.|TRBV7-7|.|TRBJ1-3
TGTGCCAGCAGCGGCAGAACACCTGGAAACACCATATATTTT
CASSGRTPGNTIYF
>few|TRBV9|.|TRBJ1-3
TGTGCCAGCAGCCAAAGCTCCGTAGGAAACACCATATATTTT
CASSQSSVGNTIYF
>.|TRBV6-1|.|TRBJ2-5
TGTGCCAGCCAAAGTACCGGCGGAAGTCCAGAGACCCAGTACTTC
CASQSTGGSPETQYF
>.|TRBV15|TRBD1|TRBJ2-5
TGTGCCACCAGTGGACAGGGGGCTGAGACCCAGTACTTC
CATSGQGAETQYF
>.|TRBV4-1|TRBD2|TRBJ2-3
TGCGCCAGCAGCCAAGTGACTAGCGGGGGGGCGGGTTCAGATACGCAGTATTTT
CASSQVTSGGAGSDTQYF
>.|TRBV13|.|TRBJ2-7
TGTGCCAGCAGCTTAGCTGAAACTTATTCCGAGCAGTACTTC
CASSLAETYSEQYF